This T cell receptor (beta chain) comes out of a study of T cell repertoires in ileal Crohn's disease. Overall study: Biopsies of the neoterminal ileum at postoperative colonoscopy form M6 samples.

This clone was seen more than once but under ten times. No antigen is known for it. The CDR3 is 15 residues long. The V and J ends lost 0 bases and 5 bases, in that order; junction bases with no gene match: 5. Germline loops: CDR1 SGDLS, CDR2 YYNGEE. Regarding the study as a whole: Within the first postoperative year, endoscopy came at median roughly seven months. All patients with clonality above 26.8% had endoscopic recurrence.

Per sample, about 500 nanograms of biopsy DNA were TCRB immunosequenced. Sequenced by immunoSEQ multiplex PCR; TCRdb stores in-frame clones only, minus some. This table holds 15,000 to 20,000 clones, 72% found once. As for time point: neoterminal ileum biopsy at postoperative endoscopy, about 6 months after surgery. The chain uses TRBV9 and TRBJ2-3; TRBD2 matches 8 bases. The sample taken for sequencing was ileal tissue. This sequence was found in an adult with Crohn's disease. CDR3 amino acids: CASSVAGGGLDTQYF. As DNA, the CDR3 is TGTGCCAGCAGCGTAGCGGGAGGGGGTCTAGATACGCAGTATTTT.